This T cell receptor (beta chain) was observed in a study of T cell repertoires in cytomegalovirus infection. As to this clonotype: The antigen is unknown.

MiXCR was run by TCRdb on the reads, yielding one entry per CDR3 protein. The sample consists of around 500,000 distinct CDR3 sequences, under 55% of them appearing once. The sequence was obtained from a human donor in good health (CMV status not recorded). Some clones in this sample may be carry-over from other donors' samples. This specimen was cultured PBMCs, taken from culture after CMV antigen stimulation.

CDR3 sequence: CASSRGTPTDTQYF. The DNA of the CDR3 is TGTGCCAGCAGCCGCGGGACTCCCACAGATACGCAGTATTTT. The rearrangement uses TRBV6-2 or TRBV6-3 and TRBJ2-3; a possible D gene is TRBD2 (6 bases). Trimming stripped 6 bases from V and 2 bases from J, with 12 bases between. Germline V gene lookup returns CDR1 MNHEY and CDR2 SVGEGT. The CDR3 covers 14 residues.